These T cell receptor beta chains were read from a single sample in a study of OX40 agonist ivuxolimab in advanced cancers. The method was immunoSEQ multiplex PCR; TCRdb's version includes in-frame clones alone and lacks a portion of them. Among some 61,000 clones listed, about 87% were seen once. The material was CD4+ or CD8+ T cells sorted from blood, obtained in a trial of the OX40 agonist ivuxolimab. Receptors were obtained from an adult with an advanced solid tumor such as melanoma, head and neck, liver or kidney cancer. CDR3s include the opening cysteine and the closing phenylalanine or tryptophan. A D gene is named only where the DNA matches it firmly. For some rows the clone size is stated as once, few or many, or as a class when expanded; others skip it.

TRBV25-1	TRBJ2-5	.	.	TGTGCCAGCAGTGAAAGCGACCGCAGAGAGACCCAGTACTTC	CASSESDRRETQYF
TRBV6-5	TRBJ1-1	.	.	TGTGCCAGCACCTTAAACGAGGGGGTTACTGAAGCTTTCTTT	CASTLNEGVTEAFF
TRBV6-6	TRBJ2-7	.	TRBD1	TGTGCCAGCAGTTACTCTGACAGGGGTTCCTACGAGCAGTACTTC	CASSYSDRGSYEQYF
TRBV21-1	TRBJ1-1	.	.	TGTGCCAGCAGCAAAGTGGGCAGGGCTGACACTGAAGCTTTCTTT	CASSKVGRADTEAFF
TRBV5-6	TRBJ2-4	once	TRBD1	TGTGCCAGCAGCTTCGGGACAGGGGAAGACATTCAGTACTTC	CASSFGTGEDIQYF
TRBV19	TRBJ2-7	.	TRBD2	TGTGCCAGTAGTATAGATGCGGGAGGGCCCTACGAGCAGTACTTC	CASSIDAGGPYEQYF
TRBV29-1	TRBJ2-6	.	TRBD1	TGCAGCGTAGGACAGGGCCTATCTGGGGCCAACGTCCTGACTTTC	CSVGQGLSGANVLTF
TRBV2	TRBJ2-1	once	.	TGTGCCAGCAGGGGGGGAATGGGACTTATCTACAATGAGCAGTTCTTC	CASRGGMGLIYNEQFF
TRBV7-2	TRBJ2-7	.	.	TGTGCCAGCGGAAAATTCGCCTACGAGCAGTACTTC	CASGKFAYEQYF
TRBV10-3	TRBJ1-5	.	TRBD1	TGTGCCATCAGTGGAGGACAGGGGATCAATCAGCCCCAGCATTTT	CAISGGQGINQPQHF
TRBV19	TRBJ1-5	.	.	TGTGCCAGTAGTAGAGGGATTGGAAGCAATCAGCCCCAGCATTTT	CASSRGIGSNQPQHF
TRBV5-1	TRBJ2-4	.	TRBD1	TGCGCCAGCAGCTTGGGGGGCCGAACAGGGGCGCAAAACATTCAGTACTTC	CASSLGGRTGAQNIQYF
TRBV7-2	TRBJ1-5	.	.	TGTGCCAGCAGCTTAGGGGGGAGGGATCAGCCCCAGCATTTT	CASSLGGRDQPQHF
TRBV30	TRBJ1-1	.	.	TGTGCCTGGAGTGTATATCACAGGGTTCGAGGCACTGAAGCTTTCTTT	CAWSVYHRVRGTEAFF
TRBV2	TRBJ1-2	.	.	TGTGCCAGCAGTGTAGGGGGTCATCGACACTATGGCTACACCTTC	CASSVGGHRHYGYTF
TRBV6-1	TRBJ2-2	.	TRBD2	TGTGCCAGCAGTGAAGAACGCGGGAGGAGACCCGGGGAGCTGTTTTTT	CASSEERGRRPGELFF
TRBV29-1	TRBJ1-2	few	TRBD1	TGCAGCGTTGAATCCCCCAGGGGGGGGCGCCTTCGGGCCTTC	CSVESPRGGRLRAF
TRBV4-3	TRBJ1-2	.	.	TGCGCCAGCAGCCAAGATGCTGCAGGATCCTATGGCTACACCTTC	CASSQDAAGSYGYTF
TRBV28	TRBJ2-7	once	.	TGTGCCAGCAGTTTCCTAGGGTCCGGGTCCTACGAGCAGTACTTC	CASSFLGSGSYEQYF
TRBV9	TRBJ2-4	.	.	TGTGCCAGCAGCGTAGGGGCTAGCACGGGCAAAAACATTCAGTACTTC	CASSVGASTGKNIQYF
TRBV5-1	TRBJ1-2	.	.	TGCGCCAGCAGCTCTCAACAGATTCCAAACTATGGCTACACCTTC	CASSSQQIPNYGYTF
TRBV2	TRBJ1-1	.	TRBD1	TGTGCCAGCAGTGGGGTTAGACAGGGAGGTGAGGCTTTCTTT	CASSGVRQGGEAFF
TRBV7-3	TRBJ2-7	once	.	TGTGCCAGCAGCTTATTTGCAGGGAGCTCCTACGAGCAGTACTTC	CASSLFAGSSYEQYF
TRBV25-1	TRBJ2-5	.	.	TGTGCCAGCAGTGAAGGGTCTACGCGGGGCCAAGAGACCCAGTACTTC	CASSEGSTRGQETQYF
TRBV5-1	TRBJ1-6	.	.	TGCGCCAGCAGTTCGGCCTTTGGACAGACCGATTCACCCCTCCACTTT	CASSSAFGQTDSPLHF
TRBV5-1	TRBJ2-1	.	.	TGCGCCAGCAGCTTGTTCGCCGGGAGTCCTTACAATGAGCAGTTCTTC	CASSLFAGSPYNEQFF
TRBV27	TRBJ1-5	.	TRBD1	TGTGCCAGCAGTTTATTTGCCGGGACAGGGGGCCATCAGCCCCAGCATTTT	CASSLFAGTGGHQPQHF
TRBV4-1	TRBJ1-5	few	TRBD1	TGCGCCAGCAGCCCGAGACAGGGACCGGGTCAGCCCCAGCATTTT	CASSPRQGPGQPQHF
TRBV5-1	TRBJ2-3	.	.	TGCGCCAGCAGCTTGGTTAGTGGTTCCGATACGCAGTATTTT	CASSLVSGSDTQYF
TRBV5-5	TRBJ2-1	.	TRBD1	TGTGCCAGCAGATCCGGGACAGGGTTCGGGAATGAGCAGTTCTTC	CASRSGTGFGNEQFF
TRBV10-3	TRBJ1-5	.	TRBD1	TGTGCCACGTCGGGACAGGGGGCTTATAGCAATCAGCCCCAGCATTTT	CATSGQGAYSNQPQHF
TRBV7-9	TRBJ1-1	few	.	TGTGCCAGCAGCTTAGGAGGGAGAAGGGCTTTCTTT	CASSLGGRRAFF
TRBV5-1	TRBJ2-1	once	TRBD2	TGCGCCAGCAGCTTGTATGTTAGCGGGAGGGCCAATGAGCAGTTCTTC	CASSLYVSGRANEQFF
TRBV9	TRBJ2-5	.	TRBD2	TGTGCCAGCAGCGGTGGTGCTAGCGGGTATTGGGGAGAGACCCAGTACTTC	CASSGGASGYWGETQYF
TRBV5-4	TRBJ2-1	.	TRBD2	TGTGCCAGCAGCCGGGGCGGGACCCGGGGGGGAGATGAGCAGTTCTTC	CASSRGGTRGGDEQFF
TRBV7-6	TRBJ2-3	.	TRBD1	TGTGCCAGCAGCTTAGTGTCGGCGGGACAGGGTTTCGCAGATACGCAGTATTTT	CASSLVSAGQGFADTQYF
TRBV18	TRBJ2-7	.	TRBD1	TGTGCCAGCTCACCCGGGACAGGGTGGGGGGACGAGCAGTACTTC	CASSPGTGWGDEQYF
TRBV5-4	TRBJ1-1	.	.	TGTGCCAGCAGCTCTGGGCAGCGGAACACTGAAGCTTTCTTT	CASSSGQRNTEAFF
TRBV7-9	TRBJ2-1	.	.	TGTGCCAGCAGCGTAGAGGGTAGGGGGATGGGGAATGAGCAGTTCTTC	CASSVEGRGMGNEQFF
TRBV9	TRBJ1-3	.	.	TGTGCCAGCAGCCTGAGAGGCTCAGTCTCTGGAAACACCATATATTTT	CASSLRGSVSGNTIYF
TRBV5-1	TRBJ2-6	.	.	TGCGCCAGCAGCTTGGAGGCGGTCTCTGGGGCCAACGTCCTGACTTTC	CASSLEAVSGANVLTF
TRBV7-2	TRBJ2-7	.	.	TGTGCCAGCAGCTCCCAAACACTACGGTCCTACGAGCAGTACTTC	CASSSQTLRSYEQYF
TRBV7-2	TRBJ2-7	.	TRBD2	TGTGCCAGCAGCCCCACTAGCGGGAGTATGTACGAGCAGTACTTC	CASSPTSGSMYEQYF
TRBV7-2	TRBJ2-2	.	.	TGTGCCAGCAGCTTAATGGGTTCCGACACCGGGGAGCTGTTTTTT	CASSLMGSDTGELFF
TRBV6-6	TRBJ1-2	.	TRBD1	TGTGCCAGCAGTCCAGGGGGCGGCTATGGCTACACCTTC	CASSPGGGYGYTF